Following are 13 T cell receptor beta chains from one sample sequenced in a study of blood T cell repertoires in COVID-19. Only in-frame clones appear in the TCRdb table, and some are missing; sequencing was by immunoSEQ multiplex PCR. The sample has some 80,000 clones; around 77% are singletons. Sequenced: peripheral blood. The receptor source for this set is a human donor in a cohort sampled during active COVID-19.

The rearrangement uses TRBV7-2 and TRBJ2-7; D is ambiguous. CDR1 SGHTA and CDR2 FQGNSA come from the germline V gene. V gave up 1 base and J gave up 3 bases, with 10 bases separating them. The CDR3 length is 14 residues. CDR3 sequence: CASSLGFSGYEQYF. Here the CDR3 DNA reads TGTGCCAGCAGCTTAGGCTTCTCAGGCTACGAGCAGTACTTC.

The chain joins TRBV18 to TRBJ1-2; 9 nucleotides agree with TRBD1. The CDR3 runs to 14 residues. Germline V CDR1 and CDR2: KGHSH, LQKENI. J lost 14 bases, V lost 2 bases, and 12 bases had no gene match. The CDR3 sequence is CASSPGPNDRGWTF. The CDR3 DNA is TGTGCCAGCTCACCAGGCCCCAACGACAGGGGGTGGACCTTC.

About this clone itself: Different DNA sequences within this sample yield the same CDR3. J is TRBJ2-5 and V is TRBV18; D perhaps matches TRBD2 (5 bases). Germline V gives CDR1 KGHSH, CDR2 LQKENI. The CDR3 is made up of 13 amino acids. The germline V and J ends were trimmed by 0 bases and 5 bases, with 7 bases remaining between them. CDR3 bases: TGTGCCAGCTCACCACCCGGGGATGAGACCCAGTACTTC. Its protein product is CASSPPGDETQYF. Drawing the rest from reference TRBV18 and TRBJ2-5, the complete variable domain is NAGVMQNPRHLVRRRGQEARLRCSPMKGHSHVYWYRQLPEEGLKFMVYLQKENIIDESGMPKERFSAEFPKEGPSILRIQQVVRGDSAAYFCASSPPGDETQYFGPGTRLLVL.

The CDR3 coding sequence is TGTGCCTGCCGGACAGGGAGAGACAATCAGCCCCAGCATTTT. This gives the protein CACRTGRDNQPQHF. The chain has TRBV30 and TRBJ1-5, with 8 bases matching TRBD1. The germline CDR1 and CDR2 sequences are GTSNPN and SVGIG (reference sequence). Trimming cost V 6 bases and J 3 bases; bases outside gene matches: 7. The CDR3 loop spans 14 amino acids. Variable domain in full (rest from reference TRBV30 and TRBJ1-5): SQTIHQWPATLVQPVGSPLSLECTVEGTSNPNLYWYRQAAGRGLQLLFYSVGIGQISSEVPQNLSASRPQDRQFILSSKKLLLSDSGFYLCACRTGRDNQPQHFGDGTRLSIL.

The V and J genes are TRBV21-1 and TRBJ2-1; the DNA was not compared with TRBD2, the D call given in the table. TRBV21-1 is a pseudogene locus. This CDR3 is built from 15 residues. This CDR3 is CASSKADGGYNEQFF. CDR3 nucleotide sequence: TGTGCCAGCAGCAAAGCGGACGGGGGCTACAATGAGCAGTTCTTC.

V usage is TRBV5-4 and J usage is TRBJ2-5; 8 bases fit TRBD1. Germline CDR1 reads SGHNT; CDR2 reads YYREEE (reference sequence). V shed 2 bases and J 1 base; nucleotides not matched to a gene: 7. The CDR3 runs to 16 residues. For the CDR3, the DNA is TGTGCCAGCAGCTTAATCAACAGGGGGAGCCAAGAGACCCAGTACTTC. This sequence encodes CASSLINRGSQETQYF.

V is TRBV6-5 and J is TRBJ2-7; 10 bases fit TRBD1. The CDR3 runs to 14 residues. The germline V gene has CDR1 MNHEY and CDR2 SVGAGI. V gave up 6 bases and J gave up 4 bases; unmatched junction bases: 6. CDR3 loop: CASSRQGARYEQYF. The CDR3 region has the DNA TGTGCCAGCAGCCGACAGGGGGCGCGTTACGAGCAGTACTTC.

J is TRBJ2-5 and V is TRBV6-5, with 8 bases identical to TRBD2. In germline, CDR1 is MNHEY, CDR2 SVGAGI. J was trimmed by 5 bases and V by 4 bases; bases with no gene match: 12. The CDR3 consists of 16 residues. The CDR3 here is CASSFTRSGGEETQYF. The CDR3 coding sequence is TGTGCCAGCAGTTTTACCAGAAGCGGGGGAGAGGAGACCCAGTACTTC.

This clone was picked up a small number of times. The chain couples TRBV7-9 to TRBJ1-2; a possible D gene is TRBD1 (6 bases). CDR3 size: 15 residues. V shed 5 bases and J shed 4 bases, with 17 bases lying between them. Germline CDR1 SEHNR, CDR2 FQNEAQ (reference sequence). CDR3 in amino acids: CASSLAGGASYGYTF. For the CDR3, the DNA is TGTGCCAGCAGCCTCGCGGGGGGCGCGAGCTATGGCTACACCTTC.

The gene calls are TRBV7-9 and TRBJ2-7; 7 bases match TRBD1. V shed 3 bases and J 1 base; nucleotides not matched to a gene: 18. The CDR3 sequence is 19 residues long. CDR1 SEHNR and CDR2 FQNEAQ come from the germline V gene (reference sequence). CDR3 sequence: CASSLQRSATDRASYEQYF. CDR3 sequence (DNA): TGTGCCAGCAGCTTGCAGAGGTCTGCTACTGACAGGGCTTCCTACGAGCAGTACTTC.

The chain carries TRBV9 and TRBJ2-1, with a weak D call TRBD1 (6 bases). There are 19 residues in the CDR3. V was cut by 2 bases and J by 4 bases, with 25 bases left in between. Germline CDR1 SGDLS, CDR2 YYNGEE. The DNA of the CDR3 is TGTGCCAGCAGCGTGAGCCCCGGGTTCAGGAGCAGGGGATACAATGAGCAGTTCTTC. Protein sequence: CASSVSPGFRSRGYNEQFF.

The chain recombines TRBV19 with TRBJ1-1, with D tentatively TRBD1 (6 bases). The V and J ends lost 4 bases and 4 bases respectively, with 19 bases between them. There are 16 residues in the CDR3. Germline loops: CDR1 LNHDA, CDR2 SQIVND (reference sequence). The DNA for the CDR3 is TGTGCCAGTAGTAGATTTACGGGGACATATGCCACTGAAGCTTTCTTT. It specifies CASSRFTGTYATEAFF. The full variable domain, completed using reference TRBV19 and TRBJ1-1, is DGGITQSPKYLFRKEGQNVTLSCEQNLNHDAMYWYRQDPGQGLRLIYYSQIVNDFQKGDIAEGYSVSREKKESFPLTVTSAQKNPTAFYLCASSRFTGTYATEAFFGQGTRLTVV.

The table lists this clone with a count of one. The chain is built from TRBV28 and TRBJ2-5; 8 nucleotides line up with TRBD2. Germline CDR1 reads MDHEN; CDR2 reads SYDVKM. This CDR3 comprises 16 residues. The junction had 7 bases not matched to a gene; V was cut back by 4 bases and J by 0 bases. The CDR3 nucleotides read TGTGCCAGCAGTTCGCGAGGGCGGGGGGACCAAGAGACCCAGTACTTC. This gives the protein CASSSRGRGDQETQYF.